One and the same sample provided the 11 T cell receptor beta chains below, sequenced in a study of T cell responses to AZD1222 COVID-19 vaccine. The table came from immunoSEQ multiplex PCR; TCRdb's copy has only in-frame clones and leaves some out. Altogether 110,000 or so clones are present, approximately 91% being singletons, with the ten largest covering 6% to 8%. The starting material was peripheral blood, obtained on day 0 of AZD1222 vaccination. The receptors were sampled from an adult in good health.

The chain employs TRBV2 and TRBJ1-1; perhaps TRBD1 as D (5 bases). Germline V gene sequence: CDR1 SNHLY, CDR2 FYNNEI. Trimming took off 8 bases at V and 1 base at J, with 11 bases between the two ends. This CDR3 has 13 residues. The CDR3 loop reads CASQTEANTEAFF. The DNA for the CDR3 is TGTGCCAGCCAGACAGAGGCGAACACTGAAGCTTTCTTT.

The V gene is TRBV5-1, the J gene TRBJ2-5; perhaps TRBD1 as D (6 bases). Germline CDR1 SGHRS, CDR2 YFSETQ. V was pared by 3 bases and J by 4 bases, with 13 bases between. The CDR3 has 14 amino acids. The CDR3 reads CASSYSGAGETQYF. The CDR3, as DNA: TGCGCCAGCAGCTACTCAGGGGCGGGAGAGACCCAGTACTTC.

This chain uses TRBV5-1 with TRBJ1-2, with TRBD1 identical over 11 bases. Germline V lookup: CDR1 SGHRS, CDR2 YFSETQ. V trimming: 3 bases; J trimming: 7 bases; junction bases outside the gene matches: 8. This CDR3 has 15 amino acids. The chain's CDR3 is CASSSDGQGASGYTF. CDR3 nucleotide sequence: TGCGCCAGCAGCTCGGACGGACAGGGGGCTAGTGGCTACACCTTC. Together with reference TRBV5-1 and TRBJ1-2, the CDR3 gives the full variable domain: KAGVTQTPRYLIKTRGQQVTLSCSPISGHRSVSWYQQTPGQGLQFLFEYFSETQRNKGNFPGRFSGRQFSNSRSEMNVSTLELGDSALYLCASSSDGQGASGYTFGSGTRLTVV.

V gene TRBV19 combines with J gene TRBJ1-1; D not certain. Trimming pared 3 bases from V and 1 base from J, leaving 0 bases between. The CDR3 is 11 amino acids. The germline gives CDR1 LNHDA, CDR2 SQIVND (reference sequence). CDR3 sequence (DNA): TGTGCCAGTAGTATGAACACTGAAGCTTTCTTT. This gives the protein CASSMNTEAFF.

The CDR3 coding sequence is TGTGCCTGGAGTGTACGAGCAGGGAGAGACCCCCAGCATTTT. Its translation: CAWSVRAGRDPQHF. The chain is built from TRBV30 and TRBJ1-5, with a tentative D call TRBD1 (5 bases). Germline V gene lookup returns CDR1 GTSNPN and CDR2 SVGIG (reference sequence). The CDR3 spans 14 residues. Trimming took 0 bases from V and 10 from J, leaving 16 bases between them.

This chain joins TRBV4-2 and TRBJ2-7, with 8 bases identical to TRBD2. The CDR3 is 16 amino acids. Trimming cost V 0 bases and J 4 bases; bases outside gene matches: 8. Germline CDR1 LGHNA, CDR2 YNFKEQ. The CDR3 DNA reads TGTGCCAGCAGCCAAGAATTCAGCGGGAGAGGGTACGAGCAGTACTTC. Translation gives CASSQEFSGRGYEQYF.

The rearrangement uses TRBV6-1 and TRBJ1-2; tentative D call: TRBD1 (5 bases). Germline lookup yields CDR1 MNHNS and CDR2 SASEGT. This CDR3 region has 15 residues. V lost 0 bases, J lost 6 bases, and 14 bases lay in between. This chain's CDR3 is CASSEARDFYHGYTF. The DNA of the CDR3 is TGTGCCAGCAGTGAAGCGAGGGACTTTTATCATGGCTACACCTTC.

V is TRBV6-5 and J is TRBJ1-5, with 8 bases lining up with TRBD1. Germline V gene lookup returns CDR1 MNHEY and CDR2 SVGAGI. The CDR3 totals 13 residues. V shed 8 bases, J shed 2 bases, and the junction held 2 bases outside the gene matches. CDR3 coding DNA: TGTGCCAGCTCGACAGGGGGCAATCAGCCCCAGCATTTT. It encodes CASSTGGNQPQHF.

This chain uses TRBV30 with TRBJ1-6, with 8 bases matching TRBD1. Trimming at V came to 2 bases and at J to 0 bases, leaving 6 bases not matched to a gene. Per germline, CDR1 GTSNPN and CDR2 SVGIG (reference sequence). The CDR3 runs 17 residues. This chain's CDR3 is CAWSRTGRSSYNSPLHF. The DNA of the CDR3 is TGTGCCTGGAGTCGGACAGGGAGAAGCTCCTATAATTCACCCCTCCACTTT.

The chain has TRBV7-2 and TRBJ1-6, with TRBD1 as a possible D gene (6 bases). The V gene's germline CDR1 is SGHTA and CDR2 FQGNSA. The CDR3 is made up of 15 amino acids. V gave up 5 bases and J gave up 7 bases, with 15 bases separating them. DNA for the CDR3: TGTGCCAGCAGCCTAGGGACACCCGGGAATTCACCCCTCCACTTT. Translating gives CASSLGTPGNSPLHF.

The rearrangement uses TRBV7-8 and TRBJ1-1; 7 bases line up with TRBD1. Germline values: CDR1 SGHVS, CDR2 FQNEAQ. CDR3 length: 17 residues. The J segment lost 2 bases and the V segment lost 1 base, leaving 10 bases of the junction unmatched. The CDR3 loop reads CASSLVQDRAVNTEAFF. The CDR3 coding sequence is TGTGCCAGCAGCTTAGTTCAAGACAGGGCTGTTAACACTGAAGCTTTCTTT.